Listed below are T cell receptor beta chains from one sample, sequenced in a study of blood T cells in healthy people across ages. Each CDR3 protein is one row after TCRdb ran MiXCR on the 5' RACE reads. This table has over 1.5 million distinct CDR3 sequences, approximately 50% appearing once. The sequenced sample was blood. The receptors stem from a woman aged 35 to 49 in good health. Each CDR3 is given with its conserved first and last residue. D genes are given only for firm matches. Rows may omit the clone size; those that give it use once, few, many or a size class.

>TRBV10-3|many|TRBJ2-7|NA
CAIRDPREQPPGEQYF
TGTGCCATCAGAGACCCCCGGGAACAGCCCCCTGGGGAGCAGTACTTC
>TRBV28|NA|TRBJ1-2|NA
CASSSGRGGKDGYTF
TGTGCCAGCAGTTCGGGACGGGGAGGGAAGGATGGCTACACCTTC
>TRBV3-1|NA|TRBJ2-7|NA
CASTYGRSYEQYF
TGTGCCAGCACATATGGCAGATCCTACGAGCAGTACTTC
>TRBV7-9|NA|TRBJ2-5|NA
CASSLSGDYDERYF
TGTGCCAGCAGCTTATCAGGGGATTACGACGAGCGGTACTTC
>TRBV4-3|NA|TRBJ2-3|TRBD2
CASNQDLVRGGTDTQYF
TGCGCCAGCAACCAAGATTTGGTGCGGGGGGGCACAGATACGCAGTATTTT
>TRBV20-1|NA|TRBJ2-7|TRBD2
CSARQRGGRYEQYF
TGCAGTGCTAGACAGCGGGGGGGGAGATACGAGCAGTACTTC
>TRBV7-3|few|TRBJ2-1|TRBD2
CASSLDGGVYNEQFF
TGTGCCAGCAGCTTAGACGGGGGGGTTTACAATGAGCAGTTCTTC
>TRBV7-2|NA|TRBJ1-2|NA
CASSPWTVYGYTF
TGTGCCAGCAGCCCCTGGACTGTCTATGGCTACACCTTC
>TRBV4-2|few|TRBJ2-1|NA
CASSQVRGNNEQFF
TGTGCCAGCAGCCAAGTTAGGGGGAACAATGAGCAGTTCTTC
>TRBV4-3|few|TRBJ2-7|NA
CASSQEAGRHEQYF
TGCGCCAGCAGCCAAGAGGCAGGGAGGCACGAGCAGTACTTC
>TRBV29-1|NA|TRBJ1-2|NA
CSVVWRLPGYTF
TGCAGCGTTGTTTGGAGGCTACCTGGCTACACCTTC
>TRBV9|NA|TRBJ2-1|NA
CASSVVSGVGEQFF
TGTGCCAGCAGCGTAGTCTCGGGGGTTGGTGAGCAGTTCTTC
>TRBV4-1|NA|TRBJ1-1|TRBD1
CASSPAGQGAGEAFF
TGCGCCAGCAGCCCCGCGGGACAGGGGGCTGGAGAAGCTTTCTTT
>TRBV14|NA|TRBJ1-2|NA
CASSQGTTGSYTF
TGTGCCAGCAGCCAAGGGACTACAGGGAGCTACACCTTC
>TRBV20-1|few|TRBJ1-2|NA
CSARRRDTGYTF
TGCAGTGCTCGGCGCCGGGACACTGGCTACACCTTC
>TRBV28|NA|TRBJ2-3|TRBD1
CASREQGARGDTQYF
TGTGCCAGCAGAGAACAGGGGGCGCGGGGCGATACGCAGTATTTT
>TRBV4-3|NA|TRBJ2-3|TRBD2
CASSHLSGGASGPDTQYF
TGCGCCAGCAGCCACCTTAGCGGGGGGGCCTCGGGGCCAGATACGCAGTATTTT
>TRBV6-6|few|TRBJ2-7|NA
CASRGPDTPYEQYF
TGTGCCAGCAGGGGACCTGATACGCCCTACGAGCAGTACTTC
>TRBV6-5|NA|TRBJ1-1|NA
CASSYRGRSEAFF
TGTGCCAGCAGTTACAGGGGAAGATCTGAAGCTTTCTTT
>TRBV7-3|few|TRBJ2-5|NA
CASSLGVDRQETQYF
TGTGCCAGCAGCTTAGGGGTAGACAGACAAGAGACCCAGTACTTC
>TRBV5-5|NA|TRBJ2-1|NA
CASSAVSVSNNEQFF
TGTGCCAGCAGCGCCGTTTCGGTCAGCAACAATGAGCAGTTCTTC
>TRBV5-1|NA|TRBJ2-5|TRBD1
CASSLPGQREETQYF
TGCGCCAGCAGCTTACCGGGACAGAGAGAAGAGACCCAGTACTTC
>TRBV27|few|TRBJ2-1|TRBD2
CASSPSWTSGGANEQFF
TGTGCCAGCAGTCCCTCCTGGACTAGCGGGGGGGCGAATGAGCAGTTCTTC
>TRBV6-7|few|TRBJ2-5|NA
CASSYSSFTSALQETQYF
TGTGCCAGCAGTTACTCTAGCTTCACGTCGGCACTCCAAGAGACCCAGTACTTC
>TRBV7-2|NA|TRBJ2-7|NA
CARSLGVTGSYEQYF
TGTGCCCGCAGCTTAGGCGTTACAGGATCCTACGAGCAGTACTTC
>TRBV7-8|NA|TRBJ2-7|NA
CASSSKYGAEQYF
TGTGCCAGCAGTTCAAAATATGGGGCCGAGCAGTACTTC
>TRBV6-5|NA|TRBJ2-1|NA
CASSYSLQTINNEQFF
TGTGCCAGCAGTTACAGCCTCCAAACAATAAACAATGAGCAGTTCTTC
>TRBV10-3|few|TRBJ2-3|NA
CAISEPPVDTQYF
TGTGCCATCAGTGAGCCACCTGTAGATACGCAGTATTTT
>TRBV9|NA|TRBJ2-1|NA
CASMTDGGEQFF
TGTGCCAGCATGACAGACGGGGGTGAGCAGTTCTTC
>TRBV4-2|NA|TRBJ2-1|NA
CASSQVAITGLSYNEQFF
TGTGCCAGCAGCCAAGTTGCGATCACAGGGCTCTCCTACAATGAGCAGTTCTTC
>TRBV28|few|TRBJ1-6|TRBD1
CASSSPTGGNSPLHF
TGTGCCAGCAGTTCCCCGACAGGGGGGAATTCACCCCTCCACTTT
>TRBV20-1|NA|TRBJ1-5|TRBD1
CSAAAGTGIVFNQPQHF
TGCAGTGCCGCCGCCGGGACAGGGATCGTTTTCAATCAGCCCCAGCATTTT
>TRBV6-2/TRBV6-3|NA|TRBJ2-1|TRBD1
CASSTGGYEQFF
TGTGCCAGCAGTACAGGGGGCTATGAGCAGTTCTTC
>TRBV5-1|NA|TRBJ2-1|NA
CASIFGAGSYNEQFF
NA